One sample yielded the 16 T cell receptor beta chains listed below, sequenced in a study of monozygotic twins with inflammatory bowel disease. From the 5' RACE reads, TCRdb lists one entry per CDR3 protein and no DNA. This sample contains 350,000 to 550,000 distinct CDR3 sequences. The sequencing sample was made of blood. These receptors all stem from a human donor with ulcerative colitis or Crohn's disease, or a healthy co-twin of an affected twin (not recorded which).

The chain links TRBV11-2 to TRBJ2-1; TCRdb proposes TRBD1, but this gene call is untestable without DNA. CDR1 SGHAT and CDR2 FQNNGV come from the germline V gene. CDR3 length: 18 amino acids. The CDR3 sequence: CASTLGGTGGGSYNEQFF.

The gene calls are TRBV6-5 and TRBJ2-3; TCRdb lists TRBD1, though no DNA is available to test this call. CDR1 and CDR2 from the germline V gene are MNHEY and SVGAGI. The CDR3 loop spans 16 amino acids. The CDR3 sequence: CASSPGDRGGADTQYF.

V gene TRBV5-4 combines with J gene TRBJ2-2; TCRdb's D gene call, TRBD1, goes unchecked for lack of DNA. Germline V gives CDR1 SGHNT, CDR2 YYREEE (reference sequence). This CDR3 has 15 residues. CDR3 region: CASSPWAPGGGELFF.

The J gene is TRBJ1-5, the V gene TRBV4-3; TCRdb lists TRBD1, though no DNA is available to test this call. Germline values: CDR1 LGHNA, CDR2 YSLEER. This CDR3 has 15 amino acids. The CDR3 region is CASSQGTEFGQPQHF.

This chain links TRBV12-3 or TRBV12-4 with TRBJ1-5; TCRdb picks TRBD1, but there is no DNA to check that call. CDR3 length equals 13 residues. CDR3 amino acids: CASTQDGYQPQHF.

V usage is TRBV5-1 and J usage is TRBJ1-1; the TRBD1 assignment by TCRdb is unverifiable without DNA. In germline, CDR1 is SGHRS, CDR2 YFSETQ. CDR3 size: 15 residues. The CDR3 reads CASAVGSASNTEAFF.

The chain combines TRBV5-1 with TRBJ2-3; TCRdb's D call, TRBD2, is unchecked because there is no DNA. From germline, CDR1 is SGHRS and CDR2 YFSETQ. The CDR3 is 14 residues long. The CDR3: CASSFSGGGDTQYF.

This rearrangement joins TRBV25-1 to TRBJ1-2. The CDR3 length is 14 residues. The germline V gene encodes CDR1 MGHDK and CDR2 SYGVNS. The CDR3 spells CASSEWNGNYGYTF.

The chain uses TRBV14 and TRBJ2-3; TCRdb's assignment of TRBD1 cannot be checked, as there is no DNA. CDR1 is SGHDN and CDR2 is FVKESK in the germline V gene. The CDR3 runs to 17 residues. The CDR3 is CASSQSRRGTFWDTQYF.

The chain couples TRBV29-1 to TRBJ2-1. Germline V gene data show CDR1 as SQVTM and CDR2 as ANQGSEA. This CDR3 spans 13 amino acids. CDR3 sequence: CSDTGGAHNEQFF.

The gene calls are TRBV5-1 and TRBJ2-3; TCRdb designates TRBD1, a call that cannot be tested without DNA. The CDR3 is 14 residues long. From germline, CDR1 is SGHRS and CDR2 YFSETQ. The CDR3: CASSSSGTGDAQYF.

The V call is TRBV24-1, the J call TRBJ2-3. The CDR3 length is 13 residues. Germline V gene sequence: CDR1 KGHDR, CDR2 SFDVKD. CDR3 in amino acids: CATSDYSTDTQYF.

The J gene is TRBJ1-2, the V gene TRBV28; the D call from TCRdb, TRBD1, cannot be confirmed without DNA. The CDR3 length is 14 residues. Per the germline V gene, CDR1 is MDHEN and CDR2 is SYDVKM. CDR3 protein: CASSLDSPSYGYTF.

This chain connects TRBV6-1 to TRBJ2-1; as DNA is missing, the TRBD1 call by TCRdb cannot be tested. Germline V gene sequence: CDR1 MNHNS, CDR2 SASEGT. The CDR3 has 14 residues. The CDR3 spells CASSPVRGRGTQFF.

J is TRBJ1-3 and V is TRBV6-6; TCRdb names TRBD1, which stays unverified in the absence of DNA. In germline, CDR1 is MNHNY, CDR2 SVGAGI (reference sequence). This CDR3 contains 14 residues. CDR3 loop: CASTYRDTGNTIYF.

V and J are TRBV2 and TRBJ2-2; TCRdb names TRBD1, which stays unverified in the absence of DNA. CDR1 is SNHLY, CDR2 FYNNEI, per germline. This CDR3 region has 15 residues. The CDR3 loop is CASSPIDAGPGELFF.